The 22 T cell receptor beta chains reported below all come from one sample, sequenced in a study of cytomegalovirus exposure and HLA in healthy donors. This PCR relied on a set of 60 Vbeta primers and 13 Jbeta primers. This table comes from immunoSEQ multiplex PCR, and its TCRdb copy is limited to in-frame clones, with some not included. The sample holds 130,000 or so clones, 50% to 75% seen once. Sequencing used PBMCs. The receptors come from a woman aged 40 to 49 in good health and CMV-seropositive.

This clone was found a few times. The V gene is TRBV19, the J gene TRBJ2-1; 7 bases line up with TRBD2. V lost 1 base to trimming and J lost 8 bases; unmatched junction nucleotides: 5. This CDR3 has 14 residues. Germline CDR1 LNHDA, CDR2 SQIVND (reference sequence). The CDR3 loop is CASSIGTSVDEQFF. CDR3 sequence (DNA): TGTGCCAGTAGTATAGGCACTAGCGTGGATGAGCAGTTCTTC.

The gene calls are TRBV28 and TRBJ1-2, with D perhaps TRBD1 (5 bases). The CDR3 loop spans 13 amino acids. V lost 6 bases to trimming and J lost 1 base, with 9 bases between them. Germline V CDR1 and CDR2: MDHEN, SYDVKM. The CDR3 region is CASSSGLNYGYTF. The CDR3 DNA follows: TGTGCCAGCAGCTCGGGACTTAACTATGGCTACACCTTC.

The chain carries TRBV6-1 and TRBJ2-7; TRBD2 aligns across 8 bases. Germline V gives CDR1 MNHNS, CDR2 SASEGT. V lost 4 bases and J lost 3; bases outside the gene matches: 8. This CDR3 comprises 15 residues. In DNA form, the CDR3 reads TGTGCCAGCAGTGTAGAAACTAGCGGAAGCTACGAGCAGTACTTC. Its translation: CASSVETSGSYEQYF.

This clone has just a few counts. This rearrangement joins TRBV9 to TRBJ2-2; no clear D gene. Trimming removed 4 bases from V and 8 bases from J, with 9 bases in between. The CDR3 covers 12 residues. The V gene's germline CDR1 is SGDLS and CDR2 YYNGEE. In nucleotides, the CDR3 is TGTGCCAGCAGCCCCCTAATGGGGGAGCTGTTTTTT. This gives the protein CASSPLMGELFF.

This clone was seen only a few times. This rearrangement joins TRBV18 to TRBJ2-7, with D hard to call. V dropped 0 bases and J dropped 1 base, with 7 bases sitting between them. The CDR3 is 14 residues long. Germline V gene sequence: CDR1 KGHSH, CDR2 LQKENI. CDR3 sequence: CASSPPAASYEQYF. The CDR3 DNA reads TGTGCCAGCTCACCACCCGCGGCGTCCTACGAGCAGTACTTC.

In DNA, the CDR3 is TGCGCCAGCAGCTTGGGACAGTATATGGGCTACACCTTC. Residues: CASSLGQYMGYTF. The genes are TRBV5-1 and TRBJ1-2; the D gene is possibly TRBD1 (5 bases). Germline CDR1 and CDR2: SGHRS and YFSETQ. V shed 0 bases and J shed 8 bases, with 11 bases lying between them. The CDR3 totals 13 residues.

Only a few counts were recorded for this clone. This rearrangement joins TRBV18 to TRBJ1-2; D call uncertain. The CDR3 consists of 13 residues. The V and J ends lost 3 bases and 4 bases respectively, with 9 bases between them. Germline V gives CDR1 KGHSH, CDR2 LQKENI. As DNA, the CDR3 is TGTGCCAGCTCACCCCCAGGAGGCTATGGCTACACCTTC. It translates to CASSPPGGYGYTF. Together with reference TRBV18 and TRBJ1-2, the CDR3 gives the full variable domain: NAGVMQNPRHLVRRRGQEARLRCSPMKGHSHVYWYRQLPEEGLKFMVYLQKENIIDESGMPKERFSAEFPKEGPSILRIQQVVRGDSAAYFCASSPPGGYGYTFGSGTRLTVV.

The CDR3 DNA reads as TGTGCCACCAGCGGGACACCGGGACAGGGGCTTATGATGGAGCCCCTGTACTTC. It specifies CATSGTPGQGLMMEPLYF. The chain uses TRBV15 and TRBJ2-5, with 10 bases matching TRBD1. The CDR3 is made up of 18 amino acids. Germline V lookup: CDR1 LNHNV, CDR2 YYDKDF (reference sequence). V was clipped by 5 bases and J by 13 bases; unmatched bases: 25.

This chain links TRBV5-1 with TRBJ1-4; 7 bases are shared with TRBD1. Per the germline V gene, CDR1 is SGHRS and CDR2 is YFSETQ. This CDR3 is built from 14 residues. V lost 4 bases to trimming and J lost 5 bases; unmatched junction nucleotides: 5. CDR3 in amino acids: CASSPGTANEKLFF. In DNA form, the CDR3 reads TGCGCCAGCAGCCCCGGGACAGCGAATGAAAAACTGTTTTTT.

This clone was picked up a small number of times. The chain uses TRBV6-1 and TRBJ2-2; 7 positions match TRBD2. Germline values: CDR1 MNHNS, CDR2 SASEGT. J gave up 3 bases and V 3 bases, and 1 base lay outside the gene matches. The CDR3 extends over 14 amino acids. The CDR3 loop is CASSDRGDTGELFF. DNA for the CDR3: TGTGCCAGCAGTGACCGGGGGGACACCGGGGAGCTGTTTTTT.

The genes are TRBV29-1 and TRBJ1-4; D is possibly TRBD1 (5 bases). This CDR3 is 16 amino acids long. Germline V CDR1 and CDR2: SQVTM, ANQGSEA. V lost 4 bases and J 0 bases, leaving 15 bases between the germline ends. The CDR3 protein is CSVVLRGESTNEKLFF. CDR3 sequence (DNA): TGCAGCGTTGTCCTGCGGGGCGAATCAACTAATGAAAAACTGTTTTTT.

This clone appeared a few times. The rearrangement joins TRBV19 to TRBJ2-2; D not resolved. The CDR3 is made up of 13 amino acids. Trimming cost V 5 bases and J 6 bases, with 10 bases left between them. The germline V gene has CDR1 LNHDA and CDR2 SQIVND (reference sequence). This chain's CDR3 is CASSPRMAGELFF. As DNA, the CDR3 is TGTGCCAGTAGTCCGCGGATGGCCGGGGAGCTGTTTTTT.

This clone was counted between two and nine times. V usage is TRBV2 and J usage is TRBJ2-5, with D uncertain. This CDR3 comprises 17 residues. Germline CDR1 SNHLY, CDR2 FYNNEI. V lost 5 bases to trimming and J lost 5 bases, with 24 bases between them. CDR3 loop: CASSPDLRLGFDETQYF. The CDR3 DNA reads TGTGCCAGCAGTCCAGACCTGAGGCTAGGTTTCGATGAGACCCAGTACTTC.

This chain uses TRBV2 with TRBJ1-1, with 8 bases matching TRBD1. Trimming at V came to 4 bases and at J to 0 bases, leaving 7 bases not matched to a gene. Germline V lookup: CDR1 SNHLY, CDR2 FYNNEI. This CDR3 spans 16 amino acids. This CDR3 is CASSGQGRSLNTEAFF. CDR3 sequence (DNA): TGTGCCAGCAGTGGACAGGGGCGTTCTTTGAACACTGAAGCTTTCTTT. Complete variable domain (other parts from reference TRBV2 and TRBJ1-1): EPEVTQTPSHQVTQMGQEVILRCVPISNHLYFYWYRQILGQKVEFLVSFYNNEISEKSEIFDDQFSVERPDGSNFTLKIRSTKLEDSAMYFCASSGQGRSLNTEAFFGQGTRLTVV.

The chain employs TRBV29-1 and TRBJ1-2; 9 positions match TRBD1. In germline, CDR1 is SQVTM, CDR2 ANQGSEA. The junction had 14 bases not matched to a gene; V was cut back by 3 bases and J by 6 bases. CDR3 length: 16 residues. CDR3 nucleotides: TGCAGCGTTGATCTACCCGGGACAGGGCCCTACGATGGCTACACCTTC. Its translation is CSVDLPGTGPYDGYTF.

This clone was found a few times. J is TRBJ2-2 and V is TRBV5-1; unclear D gene. Trimming took 0 bases from V and 8 from J, leaving 8 bases between them. CDR3 length: 13 amino acids. Per germline, CDR1 SGHRS and CDR2 YFSETQ. The CDR3 DNA reads as TGCGCCAGCAGCTTGGGTTCACAGGGGGAGCTGTTTTTT. As protein: CASSLGSQGELFF.

V is TRBV6-6 and J is TRBJ1-4; the D gene is possibly TRBD1 (6 bases). V was trimmed by 4 bases and J by 3 bases, leaving 9 bases between them. The CDR3 is 14 amino acids. Germline assignment: CDR1 MNHNY and CDR2 SVGAGI (reference sequence). The CDR3 is CASSSGQSNEKLFF. DNA for the CDR3: TGTGCCAGCAGTTCGGGACAATCTAATGAAAAACTGTTTTTT.

The genes are TRBV29-1 and TRBJ1-2; tentatively, D is TRBD1 (6 bases). Per the germline V gene, CDR1 is SQVTM and CDR2 is ANQGSEA. V lost 4 bases, J lost 6 bases, and 9 bases lay in between. The CDR3 is 11 amino acids. The CDR3 sequence is CSVVQGHGYTF. The CDR3 DNA reads as TGCAGCGTTGTACAGGGCCATGGCTACACCTTC.

This chain uses TRBV19 with TRBJ1-5; TRBD1 matches 8 bases. The V gene end was trimmed by 10 bases and the J gene end by 1 base; junction bases not matched to a gene: 6. CDR3 length: 14 residues. Germline CDR1 is LNHDA and CDR2 is SQIVND (reference sequence). The CDR3 region is CATSGGWSNQPQHF. The CDR3 nucleotides are TGTGCCACCTCAGGGGGCTGGAGCAATCAGCCCCAGCATTTT.

As concerns this clone: Other DNA sequences within the sample encode an identical CDR3. The chain uses TRBV2 and TRBJ1-1, with 9 bases that match TRBD1. This CDR3 spans 14 amino acids. J was trimmed by 5 bases and V by 7 bases; bases with no gene match: 8. CDR1 SNHLY and CDR2 FYNNEI come from the germline V gene. The chain's CDR3 is CASTLGQGRTEAFF. The CDR3 DNA reads as TGTGCCAGCACCCTAGGACAGGGGAGGACTGAAGCTTTCTTT.

The chain carries TRBV6-5 and TRBJ2-3; D is ambiguous. Trimming left V 6 bases short and J 5 bases short, with 15 bases between. Per germline, CDR1 MNHEY and CDR2 SVGAGI. The CDR3 length is 14 residues. The CDR3 spells CASSSRVEVDTQYF. CDR3 sequence (DNA): TGTGCCAGCAGCTCTCGCGTAGAAGTAGATACGCAGTATTTT.

This chain joins TRBV19 and TRBJ2-7, with D perhaps TRBD2 (5 bases). The CDR3 has 14 amino acids. The germline V gene has CDR1 LNHDA and CDR2 SQIVND (reference sequence). Trimming pared 5 bases from V and 0 bases from J, leaving 11 bases between. This CDR3 reads CASSGLAFSYEQYF. The CDR3 DNA reads TGTGCCAGTAGTGGTCTAGCCTTCTCCTACGAGCAGTACTTC. The full variable domain, its missing parts supplied by reference TRBV19 and TRBJ2-7, is DGGITQSPKYLFRKEGQNVTLSCEQNLNHDAMYWYRQDPGQGLRLIYYSQIVNDFQKGDIAEGYSVSREKKESFPLTVTSAQKNPTAFYLCASSGLAFSYEQYFGPGTRLTVT.